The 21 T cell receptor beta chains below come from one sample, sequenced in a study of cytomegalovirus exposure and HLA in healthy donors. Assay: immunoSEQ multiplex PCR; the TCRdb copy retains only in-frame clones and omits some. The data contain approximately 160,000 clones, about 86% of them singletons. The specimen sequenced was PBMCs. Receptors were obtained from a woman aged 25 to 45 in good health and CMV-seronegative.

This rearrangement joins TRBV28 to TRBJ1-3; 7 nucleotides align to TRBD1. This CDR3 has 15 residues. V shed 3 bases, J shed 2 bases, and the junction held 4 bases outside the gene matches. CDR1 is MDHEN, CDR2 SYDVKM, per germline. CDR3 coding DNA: TGTGCCAGCAGTTTGTACAGGGGAACTGGAAACACCATATATTTT. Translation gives CASSLYRGTGNTIYF.

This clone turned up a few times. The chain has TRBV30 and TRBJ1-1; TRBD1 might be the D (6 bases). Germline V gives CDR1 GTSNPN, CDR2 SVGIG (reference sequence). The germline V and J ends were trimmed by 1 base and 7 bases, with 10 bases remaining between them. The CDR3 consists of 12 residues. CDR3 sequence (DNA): TGTGCCTGGAGTGGGGGGGGCAGTGAAGCTTTCTTT. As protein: CAWSGGGSEAFF.

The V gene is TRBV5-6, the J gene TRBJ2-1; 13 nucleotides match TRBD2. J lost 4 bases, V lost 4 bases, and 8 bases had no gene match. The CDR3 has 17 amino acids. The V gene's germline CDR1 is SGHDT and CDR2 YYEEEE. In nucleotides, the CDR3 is TGTGCCAGCAGCACTAGCGGGGGGGCAGGTAGGTACAATGAGCAGTTCTTC. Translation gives CASSTSGGAGRYNEQFF.

CDR3 loop: CASSPPTGKGNTIYF. CDR3 nucleotide sequence: TGTGCCAGCAGCCCCCCTACAGGGAAGGGAAACACCATATATTTT. V and J are TRBV7-8 and TRBJ1-3; possibly TRBD1 for D (6 bases). Trimming shortened V by 5 bases and J by 4 bases, and 15 bases separated the two germline ends. This CDR3 contains 15 residues. CDR1 is SGHVS, CDR2 FQNEAQ, per germline.

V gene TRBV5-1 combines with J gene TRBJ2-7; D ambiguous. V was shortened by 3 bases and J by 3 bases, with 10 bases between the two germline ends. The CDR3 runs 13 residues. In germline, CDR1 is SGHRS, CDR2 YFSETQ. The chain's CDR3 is CASSSGPNYEQYF. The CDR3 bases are TGCGCCAGCAGCTCAGGACCTAACTACGAGCAGTACTTC.

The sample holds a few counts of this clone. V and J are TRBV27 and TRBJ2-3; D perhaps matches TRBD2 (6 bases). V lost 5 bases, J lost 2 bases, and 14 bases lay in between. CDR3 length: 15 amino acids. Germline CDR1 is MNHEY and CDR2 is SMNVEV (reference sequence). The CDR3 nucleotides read TGTGCCAGCAGTGGCGGTCGGCGGGACACAGATACGCAGTATTTT. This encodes CASSGGRRDTDTQYF.

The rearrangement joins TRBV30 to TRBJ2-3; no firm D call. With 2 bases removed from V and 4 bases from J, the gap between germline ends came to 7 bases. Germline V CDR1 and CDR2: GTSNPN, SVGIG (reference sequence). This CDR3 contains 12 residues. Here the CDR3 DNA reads TGTGCCTGGAGTTCCGGCCCAGATACGCAGTATTTT. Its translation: CAWSSGPDTQYF.

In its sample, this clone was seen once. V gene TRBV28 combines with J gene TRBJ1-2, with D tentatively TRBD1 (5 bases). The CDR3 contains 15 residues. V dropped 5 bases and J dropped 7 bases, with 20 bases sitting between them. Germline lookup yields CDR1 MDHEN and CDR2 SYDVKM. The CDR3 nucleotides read TGTGCCAGCAGTCACCCAAGGAGGGGCGCGGGTGGCTACACCTTC. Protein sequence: CASSHPRRGAGGYTF.

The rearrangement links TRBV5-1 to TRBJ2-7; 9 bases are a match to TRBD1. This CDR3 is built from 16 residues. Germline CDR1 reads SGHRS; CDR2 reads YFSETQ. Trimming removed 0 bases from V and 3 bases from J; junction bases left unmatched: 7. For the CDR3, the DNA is TGCGCCAGCAGCTTGGGAGGTTGGGGACAGGGCTACGAGCAGTACTTC. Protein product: CASSLGGWGQGYEQYF.

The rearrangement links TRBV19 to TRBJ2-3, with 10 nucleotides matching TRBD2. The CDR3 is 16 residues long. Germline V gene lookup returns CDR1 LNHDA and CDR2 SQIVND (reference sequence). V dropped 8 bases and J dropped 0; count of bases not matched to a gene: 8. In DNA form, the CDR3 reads TGTGCCAGTTGTAGATCTAGCGGGGGAAGCACAGATACGCAGTATTTT. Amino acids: CASCRSSGGSTDTQYF.

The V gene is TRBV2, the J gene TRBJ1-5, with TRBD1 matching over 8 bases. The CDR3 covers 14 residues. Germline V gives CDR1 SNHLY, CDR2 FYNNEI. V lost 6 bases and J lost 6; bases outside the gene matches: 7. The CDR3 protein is CASRTTGDRQPQHF. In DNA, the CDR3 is TGTGCCAGCAGGACGACAGGGGATCGTCAGCCCCAGCATTTT. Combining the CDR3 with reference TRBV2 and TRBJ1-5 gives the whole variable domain EPEVTQTPSHQVTQMGQEVILRCVPISNHLYFYWYRQILGQKVEFLVSFYNNEISEKSEIFDDQFSVERPDGSNFTLKIRSTKLEDSAMYFCASRTTGDRQPQHFGDGTRLSIL.

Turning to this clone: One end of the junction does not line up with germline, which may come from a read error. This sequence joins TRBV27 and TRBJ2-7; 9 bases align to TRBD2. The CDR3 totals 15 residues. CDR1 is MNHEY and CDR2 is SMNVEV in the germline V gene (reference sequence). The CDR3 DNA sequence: TGTGCCAGCAGTCTATCCGGGACTAGCACGTCCGAGCAGTACTTC. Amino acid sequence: CASSLSGTSTSEQYF.

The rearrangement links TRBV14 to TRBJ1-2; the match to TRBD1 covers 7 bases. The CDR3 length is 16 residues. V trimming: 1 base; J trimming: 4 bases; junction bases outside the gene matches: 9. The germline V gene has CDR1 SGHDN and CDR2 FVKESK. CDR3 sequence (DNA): TGTGCCAGCAGCCAAGCTCAGGACAGGCGCGGCTATGGCTACACCTTC. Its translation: CASSQAQDRRGYGYTF.

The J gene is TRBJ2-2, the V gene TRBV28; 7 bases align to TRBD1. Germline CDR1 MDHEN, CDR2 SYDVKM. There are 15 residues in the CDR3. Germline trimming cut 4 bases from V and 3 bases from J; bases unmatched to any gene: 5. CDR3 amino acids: CASSSSDRDTGELFF. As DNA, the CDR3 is TGTGCCAGCAGTTCATCTGACAGGGACACCGGGGAGCTGTTTTTT.

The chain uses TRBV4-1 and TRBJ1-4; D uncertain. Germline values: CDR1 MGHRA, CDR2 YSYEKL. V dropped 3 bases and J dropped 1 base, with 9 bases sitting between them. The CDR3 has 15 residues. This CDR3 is CASSQETGTNEKLFF. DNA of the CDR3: TGCGCCAGCAGCCAGGAGACTGGAACTAATGAAAAACTGTTTTTT.

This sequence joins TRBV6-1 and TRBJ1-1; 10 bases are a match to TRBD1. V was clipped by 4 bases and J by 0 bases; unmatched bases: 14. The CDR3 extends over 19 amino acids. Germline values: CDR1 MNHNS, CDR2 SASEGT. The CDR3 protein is CASSGKSNFGTGVNTEAFF. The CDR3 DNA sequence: TGTGCCAGCAGTGGGAAATCAAACTTCGGGACAGGGGTGAACACTGAAGCTTTCTTT.

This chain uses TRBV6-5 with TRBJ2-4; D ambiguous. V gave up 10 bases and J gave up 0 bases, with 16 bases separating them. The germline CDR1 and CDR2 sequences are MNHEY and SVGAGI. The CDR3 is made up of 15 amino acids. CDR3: CATNAGRLAKNIQYF. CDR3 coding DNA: TGTGCCACCAACGCAGGCAGGCTAGCCAAAAACATTCAGTACTTC.

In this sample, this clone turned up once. This CDR3 is CSLGGLEETQYF. CDR3 nucleotide sequence: TGCAGCCTCGGGGGCCTGGAAGAGACCCAGTACTTC. The genes are TRBV29-1 and TRBJ2-5, with D perhaps being TRBD1 or TRBD2 (6 bases each). This CDR3 contains 12 residues. Trimming removed 8 bases at V and 3 bases at J, with 13 bases between. Germline V gives CDR1 SQVTM, CDR2 ANQGSEA.

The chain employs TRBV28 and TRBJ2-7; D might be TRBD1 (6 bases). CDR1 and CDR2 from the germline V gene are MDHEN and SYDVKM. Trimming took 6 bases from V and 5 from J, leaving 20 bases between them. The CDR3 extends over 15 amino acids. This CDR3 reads CASRLLGLQGHEQYF. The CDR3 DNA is TGTGCCAGCAGGCTGCTTGGATTACAGGGCCACGAGCAGTACTTC.

The CDR3 here is CAWGNEKLFF. The CDR3 region has the DNA TGTGCCTGGGGTAATGAAAAACTGTTTTTT. This chain links TRBV30 with TRBJ1-4; no definite D call. Germline V gene data show CDR1 as GTSNPN and CDR2 as SVGIG (reference sequence). V dropped 5 bases and J dropped 4 bases, with 2 bases sitting between them. The CDR3 is 10 amino acids.

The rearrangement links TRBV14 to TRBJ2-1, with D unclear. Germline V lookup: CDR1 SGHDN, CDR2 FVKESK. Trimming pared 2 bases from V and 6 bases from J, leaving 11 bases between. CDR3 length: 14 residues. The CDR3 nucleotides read TGTGCCAGCAGCCAAAATTCGGCGAGCAATGAGCAGTTCTTC. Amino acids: CASSQNSASNEQFF.